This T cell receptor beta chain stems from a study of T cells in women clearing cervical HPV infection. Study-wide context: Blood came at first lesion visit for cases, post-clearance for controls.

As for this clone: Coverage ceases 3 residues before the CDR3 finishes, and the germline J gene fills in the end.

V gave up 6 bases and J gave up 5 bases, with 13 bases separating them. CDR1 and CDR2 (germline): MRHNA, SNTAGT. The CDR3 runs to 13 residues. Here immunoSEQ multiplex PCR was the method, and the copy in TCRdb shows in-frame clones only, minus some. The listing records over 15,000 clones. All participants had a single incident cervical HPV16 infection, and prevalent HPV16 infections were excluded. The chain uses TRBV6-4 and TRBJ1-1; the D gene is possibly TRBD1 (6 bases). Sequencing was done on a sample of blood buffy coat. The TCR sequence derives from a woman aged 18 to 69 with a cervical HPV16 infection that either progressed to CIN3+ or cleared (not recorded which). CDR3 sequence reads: CASRGTPRTEAFF. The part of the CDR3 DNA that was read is TGTGCCAGCAGAGGGACACCAAGAACTGAA.